The 20 T cell receptor beta chains presented below share a single source sample, sequenced in a study of CD4 T cells in relation to SARS-CoV-2 and coronaviruses (dated by TCRdb to 2020 to 2023). Antigen specificity for these receptors is unknown. Library prep was done by the immunoSEQ multiplex PCR assay. TCRdb took over this immuneACCESS table, retaining in-frame rearrangements with V and J assigned. Such tables are incomplete; in checked studies, under half of the missing clones stem from an unresolved V gene, and the remainder is unexplained. The sample table shows about 35,000 clones, and over 75% are seen once. About 20% of the sample goes to the ten largest clones. Source material: memory CD4+ T cells from PBMCs, cultured in vitro. In light of the paper, this sample's cell subset or site label describes: memory (non-naive) CD4+ T cells. The receptors derive from an adult with COVID-19.

The sample holds one count of this clone. The V call is TRBV20-1, the J call TRBJ1-5, with TRBD1 matching 8 bases. Germline loops: CDR1 DFQATT, CDR2 SNEGSKA (reference sequence). The CDR3 loop spans 15 amino acids. Germline trimming cut 6 bases from V and 0 bases from J; bases unmatched to any gene: 7. The CDR3 spells CSASQGAFSNQPQHF. CDR3 nucleotide sequence: TGCAGTGCGAGTCAGGGGGCCTTTAGCAATCAGCCCCAGCATTTT.

The chain employs TRBV4-1 and TRBJ2-6, with D possibly matching TRBD2 (5 bases). V shed 0 bases and J shed 4 bases, with 10 bases lying between them. This CDR3 region has 16 residues. Germline V CDR1 and CDR2: MGHRA, YSYEKL. Written as DNA, the CDR3 is TGCGCCAGCAGCCAAGATCGGGGTACCGGGGCCAACGTCCTGACTTTC. This gives the protein CASSQDRGTGANVLTF.

V and J are TRBV9 and TRBJ2-6; D is possibly TRBD2 (5 bases). CDR3 size: 17 residues. Trimming took off 0 bases at V and 0 bases at J, with 10 bases between the two ends. CDR1 and CDR2 from the germline V gene are SGDLS and YYNGEE. This CDR3 reads CASSVDSGNSGANVLTF. The CDR3 nucleotides read TGTGCCAGCAGCGTAGATTCGGGAAACTCTGGGGCCAACGTCCTGACTTTC. The full variable domain, in which reference TRBV9 and TRBJ2-6 provide the parts outside the CDR3, is DSGVTQTPKHLITATGQRVTLRCSPRSGDLSVYWYQQSLDQGLQFLIQYYNGEERAKGNILERFSAQQFPDLHSELNLSSLELGDSALYFCASSVDSGNSGANVLTFGAGSRLTVL.

The V gene is TRBV5-1, the J gene TRBJ2-2; D perhaps matches TRBD1 (6 bases). Trimming shortened V by 4 bases and J by 7 bases, and 14 bases separated the two germline ends. Per the germline V gene, CDR1 is SGHRS and CDR2 is YFSETQ. This CDR3 has 14 amino acids. The CDR3 loop is CASSRGHGDGELFF. CDR3 sequence (DNA): TGCGCCAGCAGCAGGGGACACGGGGACGGGGAGCTGTTTTTT.

The CDR3 loop is CASSPPSDSPLHF. The CDR3 nucleotides read TGTGCCAGCAGCCCCCCCTCCGACTCACCCCTCCACTTT. The chain employs TRBV3-1 (or the pseudogene TRBV3-2) and TRBJ1-6, with D hard to call. The CDR3 has 13 amino acids. The V gene lost 4 bases and the J gene lost 10 bases, with 11 bases spanning the gap. The germline gives CDR1 LGHDT, CDR2 YNNKEL (reference sequence).

J is TRBJ2-2 and V is TRBV18; 9 bases are a match to TRBD1. The CDR3 runs to 15 residues. From germline, CDR1 is KGHSH and CDR2 LQKENI. V lost 3 bases and J lost 5; bases outside the gene matches: 4. The DNA for the CDR3 is TGTGCCAGCTCACCGTACAGGGGGCAGACCGGGGAGCTGTTTTTT. This sequence encodes CASSPYRGQTGELFF.

About this clone: At one boundary the junction diverges from the germline segment, which might be a read error. V and J are TRBV7-9 and TRBJ1-4; maybe TRBD1 (5 bases). The CDR3 consists of 12 residues. Germline CDR1 is SEHNR and CDR2 is FQNEAQ (reference sequence). The CDR3 spells CASSLAERGTSF. As DNA, the CDR3 is TGTGCCAGCAGCTTAGCGGAACGCGGGACCAGTTTT.

The rearrangement joins TRBV18 to TRBJ2-2, with 8 bases that match TRBD2. This CDR3 comprises 16 residues. J lost 2 bases, V lost 0 bases, and 2 bases had no gene match. The V gene's germline CDR1 is KGHSH and CDR2 LQKENI. As DNA, the CDR3 is TGTGCCAGCTCACCACCGCTAGCGGGCAACACCGGGGAGCTGTTTTTT. It is translated as CASSPPLAGNTGELFF.

This clone was picked up a small number of times. This sequence joins TRBV28 and TRBJ1-4; D is perhaps TRBD1 (6 bases). V was trimmed by 7 bases and J by 5 bases, leaving 14 bases between them. This CDR3 spans 14 amino acids. Germline V gene data show CDR1 as MDHEN and CDR2 as SYDVKM. This CDR3 reads CASTSQDSNEKLFF. CDR3 in DNA: TGTGCCAGCACCTCACAGGACAGCAATGAAAAACTGTTTTTT. Drawing the rest from reference TRBV28 and TRBJ1-4, the complete variable domain is DVKVTQSSRYLVKRTGEKVFLECVQDMDHENMFWYRQDPGLGLRLIYFSYDVKMKEKGDIPEGYSVSREKKERFSLILESASTNQTSMYLCASTSQDSNEKLFFGSGTQLSVL.

The rearrangement links TRBV5-6 to TRBJ2-7, with D possibly TRBD2 on 5 matching bases. The length of the CDR3 is 12 residues. Per germline, CDR1 SGHDT and CDR2 YYEEEE. Trimming pared 7 bases from V and 3 bases from J, leaving 11 bases between. CDR3 sequence reads: CASGGRYYEQYF. DNA for the CDR3: TGTGCCAGCGGTGGGAGATACTACGAGCAGTACTTC.

The genes are TRBV28 and TRBJ1-2; maybe TRBD1 (6 bases). CDR3 length: 13 amino acids. The germline V and J ends were trimmed by 5 bases and 8 bases, with 15 bases remaining between them. The germline V gene has CDR1 MDHEN and CDR2 SYDVKM. Here the CDR3 reads CASSRGDMRGYTF. CDR3 in DNA: TGTGCCAGCAGTAGGGGGGACATGAGGGGCTACACCTTC.

The rearrangement links TRBV2 to TRBJ1-5; D gene uncertain. Germline V lookup: CDR1 SNHLY, CDR2 FYNNEI. V was trimmed by 6 bases and J by 9 bases, leaving 15 bases between them. This CDR3 has 13 residues. This CDR3 reads CASRIDTRSPQHF. In DNA, the CDR3 is TGTGCCAGCAGGATCGACACCCGATCGCCCCAGCATTTT.

The CDR3 loop reads CASRAFMNTEAFF. The CDR3 DNA is TGTGCCAGCAGGGCCTTCATGAACACTGAAGCTTTCTTT. The chain combines TRBV2 with TRBJ1-1, with D unresolved. Germline assignment: CDR1 SNHLY and CDR2 FYNNEI. V lost 6 bases and J 0 bases, leaving 8 bases between the germline ends. This CDR3 has 13 amino acids.

The chain combines TRBV19 with TRBJ2-3; the match to TRBD2 covers 14 bases. The germline CDR1 and CDR2 sequences are LNHDA and SQIVND (reference sequence). The CDR3 has 15 residues. J was trimmed by 8 bases and V by 3 bases; bases with no gene match: 4. CDR3 bases: TGTGCCAGTAGTATGACTAGCGGGAGGGCCGGTACGCAGTATTTT. Encoded protein: CASSMTSGRAGTQYF.

This clone has a handful of counts. This chain joins TRBV6-1 and TRBJ2-7, with D possibly matching TRBD2 (7 bases). From germline, CDR1 is MNHNS and CDR2 SASEGT. The CDR3 length is 14 residues. Trimming cost V 2 bases and J 5 bases, with 13 bases left between them. CDR3: CASSEPGGADEQYF. Here the CDR3 DNA reads TGTGCCAGCAGTGAACCTGGGGGGGCTGACGAGCAGTACTTC.

The rearrangement links TRBV27 to TRBJ1-4; D remains ambiguous. The CDR3 extends over 14 amino acids. V lost 7 bases and J 2 bases, leaving 11 bases between the germline ends. Germline loops: CDR1 MNHEY, CDR2 SMNVEV (reference sequence). CDR3 nucleotide sequence: TGTGCCAGCACCCCCACCGCCACTAATGAAAAACTGTTTTTT. The encoded protein is CASTPTATNEKLFF.

This chain connects TRBV7-9 to TRBJ2-3; D is ambiguous. Germline V gives CDR1 SEHNR, CDR2 FQNEAQ (reference sequence). The CDR3 has 14 amino acids. Trimming removed 0 bases from V and 2 bases from J, with 6 bases in between. CDR3 loop: CASSLALITDTQYF. The CDR3 region has the DNA TGTGCCAGCAGCTTAGCCCTGATCACAGATACGCAGTATTTT.

The chain employs TRBV5-4 and TRBJ2-7, with a tentative D call TRBD2 (6 bases). The CDR3 length is 16 residues. Trimming removed 5 bases from V and 2 bases from J, with 20 bases in between. The germline V gene has CDR1 SGHNT and CDR2 YYREEE (reference sequence). CDR3 in DNA: TGTGCCAGCAGACCCCTGCGGGTGCGGAGGGCCTACGAGCAGTACTTC. This translates into CASRPLRVRRAYEQYF.

This clone was counted only a few times. The chain joins TRBV9 to TRBJ2-1; weak D call: TRBD1 (6 bases). The CDR3 covers 15 residues. V was clipped by 2 bases and J by 6 bases, with 15 bases between them. Germline V lookup: CDR1 SGDLS, CDR2 YYNGEE. In DNA form, the CDR3 reads TGTGCCAGCAGCGTGGCAATGACAGGAGCCAATGAGCAGTTCTTC. Translation gives CASSVAMTGANEQFF.

The gene calls are TRBV7-6 and TRBJ2-5, with D possibly matching TRBD1 (5 bases). Trimming stripped 3 bases from V and 5 bases from J, with 19 bases between. The CDR3 is 16 residues long. Per germline, CDR1 SGHVS and CDR2 FNYEAQ. The CDR3 DNA reads TGTGCCAGCAGCTTTCCCCCCAGGGAACAAAGCGAGACCCAGTACTTC. Its translation: CASSFPPREQSETQYF.